Below, one T cell receptor (beta chain) is given with its context. What it recognizes is unknown. This record belongs to a study of cytomegalovirus exposure and HLA in healthy donors. General study results and limits: Altogether, about 160 TCR beta chains were recorded as cytomegalovirus-associated.

PCR amplification relied on 60 Vbeta primers (plus 13 Jbeta primers). Assay used: immunoSEQ multiplex PCR; TCRdb lists only in-frame clones, some missing. Of roughly 160,000 clones listed, 80% are singletons. Looked up from germline, CDR1 is SGDLS and CDR2 is YYNGEE. The length of the CDR3 is 18 residues. Losses at the gene ends were 4 bases for V and 1 base for J; bases not matched to a gene: 11. The material sequenced was PBMCs. The gene calls are TRBV9 and TRBJ2-6, with TRBD1 matching 7 bases. The clonotype comes from a man aged 25-40 years in good health and CMV-seronegative. The CDR3 sequence is CASSLAGGSLSGANVLTF. The CDR3 DNA follows: TGTGCCAGCAGCCTAGCAGGGGGATCGCTTTCTGGGGCCAACGTCCTGACTTTC. Using reference TRBV9 and TRBJ2-6 for the parts outside the CDR3, the full variable domain is DSGVTQTPKHLITATGQRVTLRCSPRSGDLSVYWYQQSLDQGLQFLIQYYNGEERAKGNILERFSAQQFPDLHSELNLSSLELGDSALYFCASSLAGGSLSGANVLTFGAGSRLTVL.